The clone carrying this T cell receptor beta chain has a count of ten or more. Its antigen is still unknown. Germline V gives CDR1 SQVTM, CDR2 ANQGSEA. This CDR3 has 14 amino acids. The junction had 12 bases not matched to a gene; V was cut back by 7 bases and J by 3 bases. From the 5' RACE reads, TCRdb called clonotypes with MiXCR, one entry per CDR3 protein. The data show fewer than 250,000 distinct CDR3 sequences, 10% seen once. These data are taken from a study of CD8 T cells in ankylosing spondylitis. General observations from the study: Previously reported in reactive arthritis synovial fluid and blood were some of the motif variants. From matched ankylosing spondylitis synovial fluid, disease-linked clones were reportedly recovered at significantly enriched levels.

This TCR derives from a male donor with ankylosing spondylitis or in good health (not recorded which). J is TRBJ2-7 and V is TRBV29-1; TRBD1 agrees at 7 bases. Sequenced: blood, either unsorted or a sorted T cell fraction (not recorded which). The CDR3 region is CSATLQGISYEQYF. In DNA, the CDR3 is TGCAGCGCCACCTTACAGGGGATAAGCTACGAGCAGTACTTC.